This T cell receptor beta chain was captured in a study of regulatory T cells in long-lasting Graves disease (dated by TCRdb to the early 2020s). In the study overall: Antithyroid drugs had been taken for less than 3 months by newly diagnosed Graves' disease patients. This study used TCR sequencing and RNA sequencing of peripheral blood to compare persistent Graves' disease patients against newly diagnosed Graves' disease patients. The study was registered as a clinical trial and conducted in China. A total of about 33 samples underwent TCR sequencing, from about 13 patients with persistent Graves' disease and roughly 20 patients with newly diagnosed Graves' disease. Study-level results and caveats: The authors acknowledged the small sample size as a limitation that may reduce accuracy. Because the primary lesion, thyroid tissue, could not be accessed, the study looked at peripheral blood alone. TRBV28, TRBJ1-2 and TRBJ2-5 were preferentially used in persistent disease, while TRBV20-1 and TRBJ2-1 were favored in newly diagnosed disease. Compared with newly diagnosed patients, patients with persistent Graves' disease had lower TCR Shannon entropy and fewer highly expanded clones, which suggests clonal expansion. Patients with persistent disease shared more public clonotypes (about 2,700) than newly diagnosed patients did (around 930). Sequencing and analysis were restricted to the TCR beta chain.

V has 2 bases trimmed and J has 10 bases trimmed; junction bases matching no gene number 11. CDR1 and CDR2 were assigned from the germline V gene as SGHAT and FQNNGV. The cysteine opens and the phenylalanine closes a CDR3 of 16 amino acids. The DNA shown is the 48-base CDR3, in frame from base 1. What this sample's time point label stands for: newly diagnosed GD, antithyroid drugs for less than 3 months. RNA was extracted from PBMCs in TRIzol for both TCR sequencing and RNA sequencing. Graves' disease was diagnosed according to American Thyroid Association guidelines. Recruitment of patients was carried out at an endocrinology department in Xi'an, China. Each patient gave around 9 milliliters of peripheral blood, collected in an EDTA anticoagulant tube. Ficoll Paque Plus density gradient separation was used to isolate PBMCs, and no additional T cell sorting was done. An Agilent 2100 Bioanalyzer and agarose gel were used to check RNA quality, while a NanoDrop 2000 measured RNA concentration.

This clonotype showed up many times. Its recognized antigen is unknown. No base-level quality is on record; no much larger clone is a single base apart. Library creation used multiplex PCR. The listed sequencing device is Illumina HiSeq 4000. TCR beta libraries were built with iRepertoire HTBI primers and Arm-PCR amplification of CDR3 regions. Before sequencing, the PCR products went through gel purification. In the source study's methods: Gene usage analysis of CDR3 amino acid clonotypes used the 60 to 80 TRBV and some 13 TRBJ segments found across samples. Filtered high-quality paired reads were merged into contigs using COPE and FqMerger. BLAST was used to align contigs to the IMGT TRBV, TRBD and TRBJ reference genes, and CDR3 was defined following IMGT. Any clonotype with a frequency above 0.1% was counted as a highly expanded clone. Shannon entropy was used to measure repertoire diversity, and the Gini coefficient was used to measure V-J evenness. A clonotype found in more than one individual was treated as public. TCRdb reprocessing: public reads trimmed at Q25 with fastp, clones called with MiXCR, in-frame beta chains kept. Entries are consolidated by CDR3 protein sequence, retaining the most common genes and DNA. These V and J calls derive from TCRdb rather than the authors' analysis. In all, the sample holds 440,000 or so distinct CDR3 sequences, and about 15% of those were seen once. The ten largest account for 16% of the sample.

This same sample was also taken into another study, of T cells in Graves' hyperthyroidism and ophthalmopathy. As that second study puts it: Stable Graves' hyperthyroidism was defined as no progression to ophthalmopathy during 18 months of follow-up. Hyperthyroidism patients were aged 18 to 65 years and newly diagnosed, with disease duration of less than 2 months. Exclusion was applied to patients with uncontrolled infections, other autoimmune diseases, pregnancy or lactation. Diagnoses were established on the basis of clinical symptoms, serum thyroxine and TRAb, thyroid ultrasound, and orbital computed tomography. The first round of RT-PCR for the TCR CDR3 was performed with the HTBI primer set and the Qiagen OneStep RT-PCR kit. Blood samples also contained most of the expanded thyroid clonotypes (frequency above 0.001), which suggests that blood repertoires may reflect thyroid immune responses. Ophthalmopathy was separated from stable hyperthyroidism by a 13 V-J signature model, with 85% to 90% sensitivity and about 81% specificity obtained in cross-validation and 80%/75% obtained in testing. In validation, the model predicted progression to ophthalmopathy with approximately 70% sensitivity and 72% to 85% specificity, a median of about six months before onset. To identify distinguishing TCR V-J signatures, a discovery cohort of around 98 patients was used, comprising some 45 with Graves' ophthalmopathy and roughly 60 with stable Graves' hyperthyroidism. Prospective prediction of ophthalmopathy was tested in an independent validation cohort consisting of roughly 20 hyperthyroidism patients and some 15 patients who later progressed to ophthalmopathy. The 100 discovery patients were divided at random into training and test sets in a 7:3 ratio. Thyroid tissue and blood T-cell repertoires from roughly 6 Graves' hyperthyroidism patients were also compared in the study. After sampling, hyperthyroidism patients received methimazole starting at 30 mg daily, and ophthalmopathy patients received high-dose intravenous methylprednisolone. Libraries were constructed in a second round of multiplex PCR, after which size selection and purification were performed. Paired-end sequencing of the libraries was performed with 100 bp reads on an Illumina HiSeq2000. Raw data were processed with SOAPnuke, discarding reads with adapters, uncalled bases, mean Phred below 15, or no exact constant-primer or identifier match. COPE v1.2.5 was used to merge high-quality paired reads, and clonotypes were defined as unique nucleotide sequences. MiTCR v1.1 was used to align the clonotypes against IMGT TRBV, TRBD and TRBJ reference segments. Analysis was restricted to V-J combinations with a frequency above 0.0001, which covered just over 98% of repertoires. A TCS score was defined as the ratio of F50 (clonal expansion) to E x V (chaos), with BLOSUM62-based TCRdist applied between CDR3 peptides within each V-J. Welch's t-statistics and random forest reduced just over 500 V-J features to 13, which were used in a naive Bayes classifier (R e1071). Sample size was not statistically predetermined, and investigators were not blinded to group allocation. The paper reports TCR Vbeta CDR3 sequencing of over 120 peripheral blood samples: approximately 43 ophthalmopathy, over 70 hyperthyroidism and 17 progressor patients.

This receptor was identified in a woman in her 30s with Graves disease. Donor details come from another sample of the same person, matched by shared clones. The sequence links TRBV11-2 to TRBJ2-1, and 10 junctional nucleotides match TRBD2. The sample here was peripheral blood mononuclear cells (PBMCs), taken at new diagnosis, from a patient treated with antithyroid drugs. Here the CDR3 is given as CASSLLGGLAREEQFF. The nucleotides are TGTGCCAGCAGCTTATTAGGGGGACTAGCGAGAGAAGAGCAGTTCTTC.